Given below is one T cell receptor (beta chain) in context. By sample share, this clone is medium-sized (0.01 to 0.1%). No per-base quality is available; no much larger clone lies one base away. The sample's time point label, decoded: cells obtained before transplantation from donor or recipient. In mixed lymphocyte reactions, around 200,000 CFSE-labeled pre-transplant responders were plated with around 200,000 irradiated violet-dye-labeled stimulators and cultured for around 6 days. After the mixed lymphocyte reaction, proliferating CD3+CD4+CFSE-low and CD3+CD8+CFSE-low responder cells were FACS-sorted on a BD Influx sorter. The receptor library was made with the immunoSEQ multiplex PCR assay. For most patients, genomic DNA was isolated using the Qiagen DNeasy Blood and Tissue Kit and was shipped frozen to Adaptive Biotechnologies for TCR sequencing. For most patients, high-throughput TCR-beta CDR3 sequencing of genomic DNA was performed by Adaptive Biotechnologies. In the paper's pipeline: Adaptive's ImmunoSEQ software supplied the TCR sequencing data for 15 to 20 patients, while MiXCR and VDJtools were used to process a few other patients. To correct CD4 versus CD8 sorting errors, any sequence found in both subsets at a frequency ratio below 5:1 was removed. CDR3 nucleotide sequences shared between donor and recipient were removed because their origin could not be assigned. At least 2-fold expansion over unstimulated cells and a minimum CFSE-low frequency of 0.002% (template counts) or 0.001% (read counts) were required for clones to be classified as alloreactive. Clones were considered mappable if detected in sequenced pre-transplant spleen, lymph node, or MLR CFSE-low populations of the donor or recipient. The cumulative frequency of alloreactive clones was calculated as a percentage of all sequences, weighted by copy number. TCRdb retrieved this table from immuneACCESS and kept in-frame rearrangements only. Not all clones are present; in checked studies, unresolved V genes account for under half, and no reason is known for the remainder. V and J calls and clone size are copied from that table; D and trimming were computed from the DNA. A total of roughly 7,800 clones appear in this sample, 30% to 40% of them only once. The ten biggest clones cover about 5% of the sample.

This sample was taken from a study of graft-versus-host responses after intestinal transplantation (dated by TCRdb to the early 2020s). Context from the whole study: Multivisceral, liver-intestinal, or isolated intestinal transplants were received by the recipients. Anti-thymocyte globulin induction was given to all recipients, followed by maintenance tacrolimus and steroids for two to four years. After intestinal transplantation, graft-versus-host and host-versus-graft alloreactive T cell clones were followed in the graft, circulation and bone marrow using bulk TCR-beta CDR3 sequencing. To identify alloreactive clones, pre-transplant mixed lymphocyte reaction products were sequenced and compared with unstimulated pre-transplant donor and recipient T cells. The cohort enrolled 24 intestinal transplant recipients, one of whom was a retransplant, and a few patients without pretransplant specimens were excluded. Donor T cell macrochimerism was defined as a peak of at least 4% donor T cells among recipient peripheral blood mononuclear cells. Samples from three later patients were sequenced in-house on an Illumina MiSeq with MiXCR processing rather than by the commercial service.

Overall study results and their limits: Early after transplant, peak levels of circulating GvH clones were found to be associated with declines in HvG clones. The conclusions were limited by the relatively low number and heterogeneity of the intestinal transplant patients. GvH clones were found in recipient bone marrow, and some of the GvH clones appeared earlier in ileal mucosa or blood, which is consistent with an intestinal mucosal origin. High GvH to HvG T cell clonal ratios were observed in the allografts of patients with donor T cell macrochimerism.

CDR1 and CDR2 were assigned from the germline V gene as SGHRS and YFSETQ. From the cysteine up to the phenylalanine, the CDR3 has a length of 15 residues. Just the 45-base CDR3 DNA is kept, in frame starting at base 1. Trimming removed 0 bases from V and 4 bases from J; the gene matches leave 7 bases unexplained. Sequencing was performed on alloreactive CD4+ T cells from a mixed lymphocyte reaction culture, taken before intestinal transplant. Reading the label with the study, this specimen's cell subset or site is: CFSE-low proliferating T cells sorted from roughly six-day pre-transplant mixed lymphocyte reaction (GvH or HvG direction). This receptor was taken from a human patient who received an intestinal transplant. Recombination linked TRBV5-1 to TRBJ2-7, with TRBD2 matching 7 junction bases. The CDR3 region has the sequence CASSLDEGRVYEQYF. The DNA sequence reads TGCGCCAGCAGCTTGGATGAGGGGAGGGTATACGAGCAGTACTTC.